A selection of T cell receptor beta chains follows, all from one sample in a study of cytomegalovirus exposure and HLA in healthy donors. Sequencing was performed with immunoSEQ multiplex PCR; in TCRdb, only in-frame clones are kept and a portion is missing. The table has some 130,000 clones, less than 80% seen once. The source material was PBMCs. The origin of the receptors is a middle-aged man in good health and CMV-seropositive. Each CDR3 is given with its conserved first and last residue. D genes are given only for firm matches. The size of a clone is reported for some rows only, either as once, few or many, or as a class for expanded clones.

cdr3_nt: TGCGCCAGCAGCGATCTGACAGGAAGAGTAAATGGCCAAGAGACCCAGTACTTC
cdr3_aa: CASSDLTGRVNGQETQYF
cdr3_length: 18
clone_size: .
d_call: .
v_call: TRBV10-1
j_call: TRBJ2-5

cdr3_nt: TGTGCCAGCAGCTCCGATGGGAGAGTGGGCGATGAGCAGTTCTTC
cdr3_aa: CASSSDGRVGDEQFF
cdr3_length: 15
clone_size: .
d_call: .
v_call: TRBV7-8
j_call: TRBJ2-1

cdr3_nt: TGTGCCAGCAGCCTTTTGGGACTAGCGGGCGACAATGAGCAGTTCTTC
cdr3_aa: CASSLLGLAGDNEQFF
cdr3_length: 16
clone_size: few
d_call: TRBD2
v_call: TRBV7-3
j_call: TRBJ2-1

cdr3_nt: TGTGCCAGCAGCCAAAGGACAGGGATGAATGGCTACACCTTC
cdr3_aa: CASSQRTGMNGYTF
cdr3_length: 14
clone_size: .
d_call: TRBD1
v_call: TRBV5-5
j_call: TRBJ1-2

cdr3_nt: TGTGCCAGCAGCTTGAGCGCAGGGTCGACCGGGGAGCTGTTTTTT
cdr3_aa: CASSLSAGSTGELFF
cdr3_length: 15
clone_size: .
d_call: .
v_call: TRBV5-5
j_call: TRBJ2-2

cdr3_nt: TGTGCCAGCAGTGCAAATCATCCGGGACTAGCGTACGAGCAGTACTTC
cdr3_aa: CASSANHPGLAYEQYF
cdr3_length: 16
clone_size: .
d_call: TRBD2
v_call: TRBV27
j_call: TRBJ2-7

cdr3_nt: TGTGCCAGCTCTCCAAGGGAGACCGGGGAGCTGTTTTTT
cdr3_aa: CASSPRETGELFF
cdr3_length: 13
clone_size: .
d_call: .
v_call: TRBV18
j_call: TRBJ2-2

cdr3_nt: TGTGCCAGCAGTTTAAGGTCGACAGGGGGCGGACAAGAGACCCAGTACTTC
cdr3_aa: CASSLRSTGGGQETQYF
cdr3_length: 17
clone_size: .
d_call: TRBD1
v_call: TRBV27
j_call: TRBJ2-5

cdr3_nt: TGTGCCTGGAGCCCGAAGGGACAGGGGTCATCTCAGCCCCAGCATTTT
cdr3_aa: CAWSPKGQGSSQPQHF
cdr3_length: 16
clone_size: .
d_call: TRBD1
v_call: TRBV30
j_call: TRBJ1-5

cdr3_nt: TGCGCCAGCAGTGGACCTAGCGGGAGGGCTGAGACCCAGTACTTC
cdr3_aa: CASSGPSGRAETQYF
cdr3_length: 15
clone_size: once
d_call: TRBD2
v_call: TRBV10-2
j_call: TRBJ2-5

cdr3_nt: TGTGCCAGCAGTCTAGTGGGGGCGGATGCTGAAGCTTTCTTT
cdr3_aa: CASSLVGADAEAFF
cdr3_length: 14
clone_size: .
d_call: .
v_call: TRBV11-3
j_call: TRBJ1-1

cdr3_nt: TGTGCCAGCAGCTTACTAGCGGGGCTCTACAATGAGCAGTTCTTC
cdr3_aa: CASSLLAGLYNEQFF
cdr3_length: 15
clone_size: once
d_call: TRBD2
v_call: TRBV7-9
j_call: TRBJ2-1

cdr3_nt: TGTGCCAGCTCACCGTCGCCCGGGACAGGGGAAGCCTACGAGCAGTACTTC
cdr3_aa: CASSPSPGTGEAYEQYF
cdr3_length: 17
clone_size: .
d_call: TRBD1
v_call: TRBV18
j_call: TRBJ2-7

cdr3_nt: TGTGCCAGCAGCGTCCTCAGGGGAAACACCGGGGAGCTGTTTTTT
cdr3_aa: CASSVLRGNTGELFF
cdr3_length: 15
clone_size: .
d_call: .
v_call: TRBV11-2
j_call: TRBJ2-2

cdr3_nt: TGTGCCAGCAGCCAACAGGGGGCGGTCACTGAAGCTTTCTTT
cdr3_aa: CASSQQGAVTEAFF
cdr3_length: 14
clone_size: .
d_call: TRBD1
v_call: TRBV7-2
j_call: TRBJ1-1

cdr3_nt: TGTGCCAGCAGTTTACGGGGGGGGAACACTGAAGCTTTCTTT
cdr3_aa: CASSLRGGNTEAFF
cdr3_length: 14
clone_size: .
d_call: .
v_call: TRBV6-1
j_call: TRBJ1-1

cdr3_nt: TGTGCCAGCAGCTTCCGGGAGCGCTACTATGGCTACACCTTC
cdr3_aa: CASSFRERYYGYTF
cdr3_length: 14
clone_size: .
d_call: .
v_call: TRBV13
j_call: TRBJ1-2

cdr3_nt: TGTGCCAGCAGTTGGCAGAGCAATCAGCCCCAGCATTTT
cdr3_aa: CASSWQSNQPQHF
cdr3_length: 13
clone_size: .
d_call: .
v_call: TRBV6-5
j_call: TRBJ1-5

cdr3_nt: TGTGCCAGCAGCGTGGACAGGGCCCGCTACGAGCAGTACTTC
cdr3_aa: CASSVDRARYEQYF
cdr3_length: 14
clone_size: .
d_call: TRBD1
v_call: TRBV5-8
j_call: TRBJ2-7

cdr3_nt: TGTGCCAGCAAGATAAGCGGGGACTGGGATGGCTACACCTTC
cdr3_aa: CASKISGDWDGYTF
cdr3_length: 14
clone_size: .
d_call: .
v_call: TRBV28
j_call: TRBJ1-2

cdr3_nt: TGTGCCAGCAGCCGTGACACCTCTAACTATGGCTACACCTTC
cdr3_aa: CASSRDTSNYGYTF
cdr3_length: 14
clone_size: .
d_call: .
v_call: TRBV13
j_call: TRBJ1-2

cdr3_nt: TGCGCCAGCAGCCAAACCGGGACAGGGGGCTACGAGCAGTACTTC
cdr3_aa: CASSQTGTGGYEQYF
cdr3_length: 15
clone_size: .
d_call: TRBD1
v_call: TRBV4-1
j_call: TRBJ2-7

cdr3_nt: TGTGCCAGCAGCTTAGCAGGCAATCAGCCCCAGCATTTT
cdr3_aa: CASSLAGNQPQHF
cdr3_length: 13
clone_size: .
d_call: .
v_call: TRBV11-2
j_call: TRBJ1-5

cdr3_nt: TGCGCCAGCGGTTTAGCGGGAGGGAAAACCTACAATGAGCAGTTCTTC
cdr3_aa: CASGLAGGKTYNEQFF
cdr3_length: 16
clone_size: .
d_call: TRBD2
v_call: TRBV5-1
j_call: TRBJ2-1

cdr3_nt: TGTGCCAGCTCAAGTGACAGGGGATCCTACGAGCAGTACTTC
cdr3_aa: CASSSDRGSYEQYF
cdr3_length: 14
clone_size: .
d_call: TRBD1
v_call: TRBV18
j_call: TRBJ2-7

cdr3_nt: TGTGCCAGCACAGTAGCTAATTCACCCCTCCACTTT
cdr3_aa: CASTVANSPLHF
cdr3_length: 12
clone_size: .
d_call: .
v_call: TRBV28
j_call: TRBJ1-6

cdr3_nt: TGTGCCAGTAGTACCCACAGGGGGCTTAGTCAGCCCCAGCATTTT
cdr3_aa: CASSTHRGLSQPQHF
cdr3_length: 15
clone_size: .
d_call: TRBD1
v_call: TRBV19
j_call: TRBJ1-5

cdr3_nt: TGCGCCAGCCAGGGCAATGCGAACACTGAAGCTTTCTTT
cdr3_aa: CASQGNANTEAFF
cdr3_length: 13
clone_size: .
d_call: .
v_call: TRBV5-1
j_call: TRBJ1-1

cdr3_nt: TGTGCCAGCAGCTCCGGACAGGGGAACGAGCAATACTTC
cdr3_aa: CASSSGQGNEQYF
cdr3_length: 13
clone_size: .
d_call: TRBD1
v_call: TRBV11-2
j_call: TRBJ2-7

cdr3_nt: TGTGCCCTCACTCGAACCGGGACAGGGAACACTGAAGCTTTCTTT
cdr3_aa: CALTRTGTGNTEAFF
cdr3_length: 15
clone_size: .
d_call: TRBD1
v_call: TRBV28
j_call: TRBJ1-1

cdr3_nt: TGTGCCAGTAGTAAGCAGCGGATTTGGGGGACTAGCGGGAACAATGAGCAGTTCTTC
cdr3_aa: CASSKQRIWGTSGNNEQFF
cdr3_length: 19
clone_size: once
d_call: TRBD2
v_call: TRBV19
j_call: TRBJ2-1

cdr3_nt: TGCGCCAGCACTGGAAGGTCTAGCGCACCGTTCAATGAGCAGTTCTTC
cdr3_aa: CASTGRSSAPFNEQFF
cdr3_length: 16
clone_size: .
d_call: .
v_call: TRBV10-1
j_call: TRBJ2-1

cdr3_nt: TGCGCCAGCAGCTTGGATAGCGGGGTTACCGGGGAGCTGTTTTTT
cdr3_aa: CASSLDSGVTGELFF
cdr3_length: 15
clone_size: once
d_call: TRBD2
v_call: TRBV5-1
j_call: TRBJ2-2

cdr3_nt: TGTGCCAGTAGTATGCCGGGGTGGGACACCGGGGAGCTGTTTTTT
cdr3_aa: CASSMPGWDTGELFF
cdr3_length: 15
clone_size: .
d_call: .
v_call: TRBV19
j_call: TRBJ2-2

cdr3_nt: TGCGCCAGCAGCCAAAGAAGTGGGCTTGGCTACAATGAGCAGTTCTTC
cdr3_aa: CASSQRSGLGYNEQFF
cdr3_length: 16
clone_size: .
d_call: .
v_call: TRBV4-1
j_call: TRBJ2-1

cdr3_nt: TGTGCCAGCACCACCCTGGGGGACTACAATCAGCCCCAGCATTTT
cdr3_aa: CASTTLGDYNQPQHF
cdr3_length: 15
clone_size: few
d_call: .
v_call: TRBV5-6
j_call: TRBJ1-5

cdr3_nt: TGTGCCAGCATCGGGGGGGTTACCCGGAATGAGCAGTTCTTC
cdr3_aa: CASIGGVTRNEQFF
cdr3_length: 14
clone_size: .
d_call: TRBD2
v_call: TRBV2
j_call: TRBJ2-1

cdr3_nt: TGTGCCAGCAGCTCACAGGGGGCGTCCGACGAGCAGTACTTC
cdr3_aa: CASSSQGASDEQYF
cdr3_length: 14
clone_size: .
d_call: TRBD1
v_call: TRBV9
j_call: TRBJ2-7

cdr3_nt: TGTGCCAGCAGTAATAACATCCTGGGGACTAGCGGGAGACTCAGCACAGATACGCAGTATTTT
cdr3_aa: CASSNNILGTSGRLSTDTQYF
cdr3_length: 21
clone_size: few
d_call: TRBD2
v_call: TRBV28
j_call: TRBJ2-3

cdr3_nt: TGTGCCAGCAGCCAGGCGGGACTAGCGGGAGAGGCAGATACGCAGTATTTT
cdr3_aa: CASSQAGLAGEADTQYF
cdr3_length: 17
clone_size: .
d_call: TRBD2
v_call: TRBV4-2
j_call: TRBJ2-3

cdr3_nt: TGTGCCAGCAGCTCTCTAAGAGGGTACAATGAGCAGTTCTTC
cdr3_aa: CASSSLRGYNEQFF
cdr3_length: 14
clone_size: few
d_call: .
v_call: TRBV11-2
j_call: TRBJ2-1

cdr3_nt: TGTGCCAGCAGTTCTCCCGGGCTAGCGGGAGTCAATGAGCAGTTCTTC
cdr3_aa: CASSSPGLAGVNEQFF
cdr3_length: 16
clone_size: .
d_call: TRBD2
v_call: TRBV28
j_call: TRBJ2-1

cdr3_nt: TGTGCTAGTGGTTTGGCAACCTCAGGGTACGAGCAGTACTTC
cdr3_aa: CASGLATSGYEQYF
cdr3_length: 14
clone_size: .
d_call: .
v_call: TRBV12-5
j_call: TRBJ2-7

cdr3_nt: TGTGCCAGCAGCTCCGGGACAGGCAATCAGCCCCAGCATTTT
cdr3_aa: CASSSGTGNQPQHF
cdr3_length: 14
clone_size: .
d_call: TRBD1
v_call: TRBV27
j_call: TRBJ1-5

cdr3_nt: TGTGCCAGCAGTTCACGACAGGGTGGTGGTGAAAAACTGTTTTTT
cdr3_aa: CASSSRQGGGEKLFF
cdr3_length: 15
clone_size: .
d_call: TRBD1
v_call: TRBV7-2
j_call: TRBJ1-4

cdr3_nt: TGTGCCACCAGCAGACGAAGGCGGGAAGGAGAGACCCAGTACTTC
cdr3_aa: CATSRRRREGETQYF
cdr3_length: 15
clone_size: once
d_call: .
v_call: TRBV15
j_call: TRBJ2-5

cdr3_nt: TGTGCCAGCAGCTTAGGCCTACTTCCCTACGAGCAGTACTTC
cdr3_aa: CASSLGLLPYEQYF
cdr3_length: 14
clone_size: .
d_call: .
v_call: TRBV7-2
j_call: TRBJ2-7

cdr3_nt: TGTGCCAGCTCACCGGGACTATTCGGCCCTAGGTCGGCTGAGCAGTTCTTC
cdr3_aa: CASSPGLFGPRSAEQFF
cdr3_length: 17
clone_size: .
d_call: TRBD2
v_call: TRBV18
j_call: TRBJ2-1

cdr3_nt: TGTGCCAGTAGTATATGGACACACAACTATGGCTACACCTTC
cdr3_aa: CASSIWTHNYGYTF
cdr3_length: 14
clone_size: .
d_call: .
v_call: TRBV19
j_call: TRBJ1-2

cdr3_nt: TGTGCCAGCACCTTGACAGGGGCCCCTTTCGACCAGCCCCAGCATTTT
cdr3_aa: CASTLTGAPFDQPQHF
cdr3_length: 16
clone_size: .
d_call: TRBD1
v_call: TRBV2
j_call: TRBJ1-5

cdr3_nt: TGTGCCAGCACCCTGACAGGGATCGGCTACGAGCAGTACTTC
cdr3_aa: CASTLTGIGYEQYF
cdr3_length: 14
clone_size: .
d_call: TRBD1
v_call: TRBV2
j_call: TRBJ2-7

cdr3_nt: TGTGCCAGCAGCCCTGACAGGGGAGGTGATGAAAAACTGTTTTTT
cdr3_aa: CASSPDRGGDEKLFF
cdr3_length: 15
clone_size: .
d_call: TRBD1
v_call: TRBV2
j_call: TRBJ1-4

cdr3_nt: TGTGCCAGTAGTATAAGGGGAAACTATGGCTACACCTTC
cdr3_aa: CASSIRGNYGYTF
cdr3_length: 13
clone_size: few
d_call: .
v_call: TRBV19
j_call: TRBJ1-2

cdr3_nt: TGTGCCAGCAGCGTAGGGGTGGTAGGGGGCGTTAATGAAAAACTGTTTTTT
cdr3_aa: CASSVGVVGGVNEKLFF
cdr3_length: 17
clone_size: few
d_call: TRBD1
v_call: TRBV9
j_call: TRBJ1-4